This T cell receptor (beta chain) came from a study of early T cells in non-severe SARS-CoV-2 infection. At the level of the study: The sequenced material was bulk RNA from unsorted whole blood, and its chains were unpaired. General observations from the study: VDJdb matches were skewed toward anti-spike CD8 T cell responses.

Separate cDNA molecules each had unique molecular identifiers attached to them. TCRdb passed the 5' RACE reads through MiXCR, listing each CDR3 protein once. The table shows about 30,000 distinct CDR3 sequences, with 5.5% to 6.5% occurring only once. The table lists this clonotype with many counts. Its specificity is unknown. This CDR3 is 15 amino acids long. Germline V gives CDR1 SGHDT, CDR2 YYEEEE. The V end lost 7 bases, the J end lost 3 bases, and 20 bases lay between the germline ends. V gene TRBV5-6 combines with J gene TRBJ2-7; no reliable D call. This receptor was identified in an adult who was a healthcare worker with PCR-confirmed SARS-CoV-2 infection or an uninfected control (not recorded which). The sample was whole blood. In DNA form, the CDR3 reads TGTGCCAGCTTTCGCCCCGGTGACGGATACTACGAGCAGTACTTC. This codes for CASFRPGDGYYEQYF.